This entry features one T cell receptor (beta chain) sequence. What it binds is not known. CDR1 is SQVTM, CDR2 ANQGSEA, per germline. The CDR3 runs 13 residues. V trimming: 6 bases; J trimming: 5 bases; junction bases outside the gene matches: 7. The PCR made use of 60 Vbeta and 13 Jbeta primers. Measured with immunoSEQ multiplex PCR; TCRdb has only the in-frame clones, and not every one. The sample contains under 200,000 clones, 70% to 85% of which appear only once. The data originate from a study of cytomegalovirus exposure and HLA in healthy donors. Study results and limitations: An ancestry cluster, one associated with Asian ancestry, reportedly showed fewer N-insertions than the approximately 720-donor mean in a later analysis.

The sample taken for sequencing was PBMCs. The chain is built from TRBV29-1 and TRBJ2-5, with TRBD1 identical over 9 bases. The clonotype originates from a man in his forties or fifties in good health and CMV-seropositive. The CDR3 region has the DNA TGCAGCGTGGGGGGACAGGGAGCTGAGACCCAGTACTTC. Encoded protein: CSVGGQGAETQYF.